The 23 T cell receptor beta chains below were found in one sample sequenced in a study of blood T cell repertoires in COVID-19. Repertoires were generated with immunoSEQ multiplex PCR, while TCRdb's copy carries only in-frame clones and drops some. The sample includes 310,000 or so clones, over 80% of them seen just once. Specimen: peripheral blood. These receptors all come from a man aged 25-45 years with COVID-19, enrolled during active disease.

This chain connects TRBV19 to TRBJ1-1, with 9 bases lining up with TRBD1. This CDR3 comprises 14 residues. V gave up 3 bases and J gave up 1 base; unmatched junction bases: 0. CDR1 is LNHDA and CDR2 is SQIVND in the germline V gene (reference sequence). CDR3: CASSMGQGNTEAFF. CDR3 bases: TGTGCCAGTAGTATGGGACAGGGGAACACTGAAGCTTTCTTT.

This clone came up a few times. The CDR3 loop reads CASSIDRALGYTF. Written as DNA, the CDR3 is TGTGCCAGTAGTATCGACAGGGCTCTTGGCTACACCTTC. The chain employs TRBV19 and TRBJ1-2, with 7 bases fitting TRBD1. Germline-derived CDR1 and CDR2 are LNHDA and SQIVND (reference sequence). The CDR3 sequence is 13 residues long. The V segment lost 3 bases and the J segment 7 bases; nucleotides outside the gene matches: 5.

V is TRBV27 and J is TRBJ1-1, with a weak D call TRBD1 (6 bases). The CDR3 runs 14 residues. Germline V CDR1 and CDR2: MNHEY, SMNVEV (reference sequence). The V and J ends lost 2 bases and 4 bases respectively, with 11 bases between them. In DNA form, the CDR3 reads TGTGCCAGCAGTTTACTCGTAGGGGGCACTGAAGCTTTCTTT. Translated, it gives CASSLLVGGTEAFF.

In this sample, this clone turned up once. The chain joins TRBV6-5 to TRBJ2-5, with a tentative D call TRBD1 (6 bases). CDR1 MNHEY and CDR2 SVGAGI come from the germline V gene. The germline V and J ends were trimmed by 7 bases and 5 bases, with 17 bases remaining between them. The CDR3 contains 14 residues. The CDR3 DNA reads as TGTGCCAGCACACTCGTTGGGGGCGCGGAGACCCAGTACTTC. Protein product: CASTLVGGAETQYF.

CDR3 DNA sequence: TGTGCCAGTAGTTCCGGACTGATACGAGGCTATGGCTACACCTTC. Amino acid sequence: CASSSGLIRGYGYTF. V is TRBV19 and J is TRBJ1-2; D ambiguous. The CDR3 extends over 15 amino acids. With 5 bases removed from V and 4 bases from J, the gap between germline ends came to 17 bases. Per the germline V gene, CDR1 is LNHDA and CDR2 is SQIVND (reference sequence).

The V and J genes are TRBV18 and TRBJ2-1; 8 nucleotides align to TRBD1. Germline V gene lookup returns CDR1 KGHSH and CDR2 LQKENI. The CDR3 extends over 20 amino acids. After removal of 1 base from V and 1 base from J, the junction contained 15 bases not matched to a gene. The CDR3 sequence is CASSPRPSSGGSGSYNEQFF. Here the CDR3 DNA reads TGTGCCAGCTCACCACGCCCTTCTTCAGGGGGCTCGGGGTCCTACAATGAGCAGTTCTTC.

This CDR3 reads CAAQLAGTTDTQYF. The CDR3 DNA reads TGTGCCGCCCAACTAGCGGGGACCACAGATACGCAGTATTTT. This sequence joins TRBV6-5 and TRBJ2-3; 10 nucleotides match TRBD2. V dropped 11 bases and J dropped 2; count of bases not matched to a gene: 7. Germline-derived CDR1 and CDR2 are MNHEY and SVGAGI. The CDR3 runs to 14 residues.

The chain links TRBV7-3 to TRBJ2-3; D unresolved. Germline lookup yields CDR1 SGHTA and CDR2 FQGTGA. The CDR3 runs 14 residues. Trimming removed 5 bases at V and 2 bases at J, with 11 bases between. The CDR3 DNA reads TGTGCCAGCAGCGCCGGCGGCCTCACAGATACGCAGTATTTT. It yields the protein CASSAGGLTDTQYF.

A single count supports this clone. V usage is TRBV9 and J usage is TRBJ2-7; 14 nucleotides agree with TRBD2. This CDR3 is 15 amino acids long. CDR1 SGDLS and CDR2 YYNGEE come from the germline V gene. With 2 bases clipped from V and 7 bases from J, the junction kept 5 bases outside the gene matches. The CDR3: CASSVGLAGAEEQYF. The CDR3 DNA reads TGTGCCAGCAGCGTGGGACTAGCGGGAGCTGAGGAGCAGTACTTC.

The J gene is TRBJ1-5, the V gene TRBV11-2; 7 bases match TRBD1. The trim removed 5 bases at V and 6 bases at J, leaving 13 bases unmatched. This CDR3 has 16 amino acids. Per germline, CDR1 SGHAT and CDR2 FQNNGV. The CDR3 here is CASSQSQGGVGQPQHF. CDR3 bases: TGTGCCAGCAGCCAATCCCAGGGGGGAGTGGGTCAGCCCCAGCATTTT.

In the case of this clone: Other nucleotide sequences in the sample specify the same CDR3. V is TRBV2 and J is TRBJ1-1; D unclear. The V and J ends lost 7 bases and 7 bases respectively, with 7 bases between them. Per the germline V gene, CDR1 is SNHLY and CDR2 is FYNNEI. This CDR3 contains 10 residues. The CDR3 region has the DNA TGTGCCAGCATCCTTAGTGAAGCTTTCTTT. Residues: CASILSEAFF.

In its sample, this clone was seen once. This sample includes further DNA sequences coding for the same CDR3. This sequence joins TRBV9 and TRBJ2-7; 8 bases are a match to TRBD1. Germline assignment: CDR1 SGDLS and CDR2 YYNGEE. The J segment lost 4 bases and the V segment lost 0 bases, leaving 3 bases of the junction unmatched. The CDR3 runs to 14 residues. CDR3 nucleotide sequence: TGTGCCAGCAGCGTAGCTGGACAGGGTTACGAGCAGTACTTC. This codes for CASSVAGQGYEQYF.

The chain couples TRBV27 to TRBJ2-7; 8 bases are shared with TRBD1. V lost 2 bases to trimming and J lost 0 bases; unmatched junction nucleotides: 0. The CDR3 sequence is 14 residues long. Germline V gene lookup returns CDR1 MNHEY and CDR2 SMNVEV (reference sequence). CDR3 in amino acids: CASSLQGASYEQYF. In DNA, the CDR3 is TGTGCCAGCAGTTTACAGGGGGCCTCCTACGAGCAGTACTTC.

This chain links TRBV11-2 with TRBJ2-5; maybe TRBD1 (8 bases). The CDR3 covers 18 residues. Trimming took off 1 base at V and 0 bases at J, with 18 bases between the two ends. CDR1 and CDR2 from the germline V gene are SGHAT and FQNNGV. Here the CDR3 reads CASSLVIRQGRDQETQYF. The CDR3 DNA reads as TGTGCCAGCAGCTTAGTGATCCGACAGGGGAGGGACCAAGAGACCCAGTACTTC. Drawing the rest from reference TRBV11-2 and TRBJ2-5, the complete variable domain is EAGVAQSPRYKIIEKRQSVAFWCNPISGHATLYWYQQILGQGPKLLIQFQNNGVVDDSQLPKDRFSAERLKGVDSTLKIQPAKLEDSAVYLCASSLVIRQGRDQETQYFGPGTRLLVL.

The chain employs TRBV18 and TRBJ2-5, with 8 bases identical to TRBD1. The CDR3 covers 16 residues. Trimming took 4 bases from V and 0 from J; bases not matched to a gene: 7. Germline V CDR1 and CDR2: KGHSH, LQKENI. The DNA of the CDR3 is TGTGCCAGCTCACGTAACAGGGGGACGGACCAAGAGACCCAGTACTTC. Its translation is CASSRNRGTDQETQYF.

This clone was detected once. The chain couples TRBV29-1 to TRBJ1-5; 10 bases fit TRBD1. The germline gives CDR1 SQVTM, CDR2 ANQGSEA. CDR3 length: 13 residues. J gave up 7 bases and V 7 bases, and 7 bases lay outside the gene matches. The CDR3, as DNA: TGCAGCGGTTCCGACAGGGGGCACCAGCCCCAGCATTTT. This codes for CSGSDRGHQPQHF.

The genes are TRBV5-6 and TRBJ2-7, with a possible D match to TRBD1 (6 bases). Between the trimmed V and J ends, which lost 2 bases and 2 bases, there was a span of 23 bases. Germline CDR1 and CDR2: SGHDT and YYEEEE. This CDR3 contains 18 residues. The CDR3 DNA follows: TGTGCCAGCAGCTTCGGACCCAACAGGGCTGTTATGACCTACGAGCAGTACTTC. This translates into CASSFGPNRAVMTYEQYF.

The chain carries TRBV6-5 and TRBJ2-2, with TRBD1 matching over 12 bases. Germline V CDR1 and CDR2: MNHEY, SVGAGI. The V and J ends lost 9 bases and 6 bases, in that order; junction bases with no gene match: 8. This CDR3 comprises 15 residues. As DNA, the CDR3 is TGTGCCAGTACCCCGGGACAGGGGGCTTCCGGGGAGCTGTTTTTT. It yields the protein CASTPGQGASGELFF.

CDR3 sequence: CASSPYRVAGGLLYEQYF. The CDR3 DNA follows: TGTGCCAGCAGTCCCTATAGGGTAGCGGGAGGCCTACTCTACGAGCAGTACTTC. The chain recombines TRBV28 with TRBJ2-7; TRBD2 matches at 10 bases. CDR1 is MDHEN and CDR2 is SYDVKM in the germline V gene. This CDR3 has 18 residues. The V gene end was trimmed by 5 bases and the J gene end by 3 bases; junction bases not matched to a gene: 16.

V usage is TRBV10-3 and J usage is TRBJ1-5; 9 positions agree with TRBD1. With V trimmed by 6 bases and J by 6 bases, 15 bases remained unmatched. From germline, CDR1 is ENHRY and CDR2 SYGVKD. The CDR3 totals 17 residues. The CDR3 protein is CAISPYRQGGFGQPQHF. CDR3 nucleotide sequence: TGTGCCATCAGCCCTTATCGACAGGGGGGGTTTGGTCAGCCCCAGCATTTT.

In its sample, this clone was seen once. The chain recombines TRBV2 with TRBJ1-1; D not resolved. The ends were cut back, 7 bases at V and 3 bases at J, with 12 bases in the middle. Germline V gives CDR1 SNHLY, CDR2 FYNNEI. The CDR3 is made up of 13 amino acids. CDR3 sequence: CASMGGGDTEAFF. The CDR3 bases are TGTGCCAGCATGGGTGGAGGAGACACTGAAGCTTTCTTT.

The V gene is TRBV7-7, the J gene TRBJ1-6; 7 bases match TRBD1. The trim removed 2 bases at V and 0 bases at J, leaving 7 bases unmatched. CDR3 length: 18 amino acids. Germline CDR1 reads SSHAT; CDR2 reads FNYEAQ (reference sequence). The CDR3 coding sequence is TGTGCCAGCAGCTTAAAGGGACAGACGAGCTCCTATAATTCACCCCTCCACTTT. Translating gives CASSLKGQTSSYNSPLHF.

The chain employs TRBV2 and TRBJ2-1; D is possibly TRBD1 (5 bases). Per the germline V gene, CDR1 is SNHLY and CDR2 is FYNNEI. Trimming shortened V by 4 bases and J by 6 bases, and 7 bases separated the two germline ends. CDR3 size: 12 residues. CDR3 protein: CASSVGVNEQFF. Here the CDR3 DNA reads TGTGCCAGCAGTGTAGGGGTCAATGAGCAGTTCTTC.